Below, 29 T cell receptor beta chains from the same sample are listed, as sequenced in a study of patients and donors after allogeneic stem cell transplantation. TCRdb recomputed calls from the RT-PCR reads with MiXCR, one row per CDR3 protein. Here the sample spans about 960,000 distinct CDR3 sequences, 15% to 20% being singletons. The sequenced sample was blood, either unsorted or a sorted T cell fraction (not recorded which). The receptors here all came from a human donor who was either an allogeneic HSCT recipient or a stem cell or donor lymphocyte infusion donor (not recorded which). It is not recorded whose cells these are; they may come from a transplant donor.

This rearrangement joins TRBV10-3 to TRBJ2-7; D may be TRBD1 or TRBD2 (5 bases each). Germline V CDR1 and CDR2: ENHRY, SYGVKD. V was trimmed by 6 bases and J by 3 bases, leaving 15 bases between them. The CDR3 length is 14 residues. CDR3 nucleotide sequence: TGTGCCATCAGCGACCGGGACGGCAACTACGAGCAGTACTTC. It encodes CAISDRDGNYEQYF.

The chain employs TRBV4-1 and TRBJ2-1, with a weak D call TRBD2 (6 bases). The CDR3 loop spans 16 amino acids. Germline-derived CDR1 and CDR2 are MGHRA and YSYEKL. V gave up 3 bases and J gave up 2 bases, with 14 bases separating them. CDR3 sequence: CASSHSAGRPYNEQFF. The CDR3 DNA is TGCGCCAGCAGCCACTCAGCGGGCAGACCCTACAATGAGCAGTTCTTC.

This clonotype has ten or more counts. The rearrangement uses TRBV7-8 and TRBJ1-1; D not certain. This CDR3 is built from 14 residues. Trimming left V 5 bases short and J 2 bases short, with 12 bases between. Per germline, CDR1 SGHVS and CDR2 FQNEAQ. DNA of the CDR3: TGTGCCAGCAGCCCCAGAGAGGGCAACACTGAAGCTTTCTTT. It translates to CASSPREGNTEAFF. The variable domain in full, with the rest retrieved from reference TRBV7-8 and TRBJ1-1, is GAGVSQSPRYKVAKRGQDVALRCDPISGHVSLFWYQQALGQGPEFLTYFQNEAQLDKSGLPSDRFFAERPEGSVSTLKIQRTQQEDSAVYLCASSPREGNTEAFFGQGTRLTVV.

This clonotype showed up just a few times. The J gene is TRBJ1-1, the V gene TRBV30; TRBD1 might be the D (5 bases). The germline V and J ends were trimmed by 0 bases and 3 bases, with 8 bases remaining between them. Germline V gene lookup returns CDR1 GTSNPN and CDR2 SVGIG (reference sequence). The CDR3 spans 13 residues. The CDR3 nucleotides are TGTGCCTGGAGTGTTTCCAGGGACACTGAAGCTTTCTTT. It specifies CAWSVSRDTEAFF. Based on the CDR3 plus reference TRBV30 and TRBJ1-1, the full variable domain is SQTIHQWPATLVQPVGSPLSLECTVEGTSNPNLYWYRQAAGRGLQLLFYSVGIGQISSEVPQNLSASRPQDRQFILSSKKLLLSDSGFYLCAWSVSRDTEAFFGQGTRLTVV.

The rearrangement links TRBV5-1 to TRBJ1-3, with TRBD1 as a possible D gene (6 bases). V was cut by 0 bases and J by 2 bases, with 12 bases left in between. The germline CDR1 and CDR2 sequences are SGHRS and YFSETQ. This CDR3 region has 16 residues. This CDR3 reads CASSLAVKGAGNTIYF. Here the CDR3 DNA reads TGCGCCAGCAGCTTGGCGGTGAAGGGGGCTGGAAACACCATATATTTT.

The chain has TRBV5-4 and TRBJ2-3; 7 bases match TRBD2. This CDR3 comprises 15 residues. Trimming cost V 4 bases and J 7 bases; bases outside gene matches: 12. CDR1 and CDR2 from the germline V gene are SGHNT and YYREEE (reference sequence). This CDR3 reads CASSLGGVRSNTQYF. For the CDR3, the DNA is TGTGCCAGCAGCCTGGGGGGGGTGCGATCAAATACGCAGTATTTT.

There are many counts of this clonotype. The CDR3 reads CASSFWTGPTYEQYF. DNA of the CDR3: TGCGCCAGCAGTTTCTGGACAGGGCCAACCTACGAGCAGTACTTC. This chain uses TRBV5-1 with TRBJ2-7; 8 bases map to TRBD1. The CDR3 runs 15 residues. V lost 5 bases, J lost 2 bases, and 9 bases stayed unmatched. CDR1 SGHRS and CDR2 YFSETQ come from the germline V gene.

CDR3: CASSRIGLNTEAFF. The CDR3 DNA is TGTGCCAGCAGCCGGATAGGGTTGAACACTGAAGCTTTCTTT. The chain recombines TRBV3-1 with TRBJ1-1; D gene unclear. V dropped 4 bases and J dropped 0 bases, with 9 bases sitting between them. The CDR3 contains 14 residues. Germline V gives CDR1 LGHDT, CDR2 YNNKEL (reference sequence).

The rearrangement links TRBV5-1 to TRBJ2-7; 8 nucleotides match TRBD1. The CDR3 consists of 15 residues. The ends lost 0 bases at V and 3 bases at J; junction bases unmatched: 5. CDR1 is SGHRS, CDR2 YFSETQ, per germline. CDR3 region: CASSLEPDRVYEQYF. In DNA form, the CDR3 reads TGCGCCAGCAGCTTGGAACCGGACAGGGTCTACGAGCAGTACTTC. The full variable domain, its missing parts supplied by reference TRBV5-1 and TRBJ2-7, is KAGVTQTPRYLIKTRGQQVTLSCSPISGHRSVSWYQQTPGQGLQFLFEYFSETQRNKGNFPGRFSGRQFSNSRSEMNVSTLELGDSALYLCASSLEPDRVYEQYFGPGTRLTVT.

The chain carries TRBV24-1 and TRBJ2-7; D unresolved. This CDR3 contains 16 residues. V dropped 2 bases and J dropped 3 bases, with 16 bases sitting between them. Germline loops: CDR1 KGHDR, CDR2 SFDVKD. CDR3 region: CATSDSPGRTHYEQYF. The CDR3 bases are TGTGCCACCAGTGATTCTCCCGGGCGTACGCACTACGAGCAGTACTTC.

This clonotype was counted only a few times. V and J are TRBV20-1 and TRBJ2-3; D is tentatively TRBD1 or TRBD2 (5 bases each). The germline V gene encodes CDR1 DFQATT and CDR2 SNEGSKA (reference sequence). This CDR3 contains 14 residues. V lost 6 bases, J lost 1 base, and 14 bases lay in between. The CDR3 spells CSALGPAGTDTQYF. The CDR3 DNA sequence: TGCAGTGCCCTGGGACCAGCGGGCACAGATACGCAGTATTTT.

CDR3 in amino acids: CASSRGGTGLAYEQYF. In DNA form, the CDR3 reads TGTGCCAGCAGCCGAGGGGGGACAGGACTAGCCTACGAGCAGTACTTC. The genes are TRBV14 and TRBJ2-7; D possibly corresponds to TRBD1 (8 bases). Germline V CDR1 and CDR2: SGHDN, FVKESK. Trimming left V 4 bases short and J 2 bases short, with 18 bases between. The CDR3 is 16 amino acids.

CDR3 nucleotides: TGTGCCAGCAGCTTAATCGGCAGCTCCTGGGGCTATGGCTACACCTTC. Protein: CASSLIGSSWGYGYTF. The chain has TRBV7-9 and TRBJ1-2; D unclear. Germline V gene data show CDR1 as SEHNR and CDR2 as FQNEAQ (reference sequence). The CDR3 is 16 residues long. Deletions cut 2 bases from V and 4 bases from J, with 17 bases between.

The sample holds a few counts of this clonotype. The V call is TRBV4-1, the J call TRBJ2-7, with TRBD2 as a possible D gene (5 bases). The CDR3 sequence is 15 residues long. Germline assignment: CDR1 MGHRA and CDR2 YSYEKL. V dropped 1 base and J dropped 3 bases, with 13 bases sitting between them. The CDR3 reads CASSQAGPRGYEQYF. CDR3 sequence (DNA): TGCGCCAGCAGCCAAGCCGGGCCCCGGGGCTACGAGCAGTACTTC.

The CDR3 spells CASSPLAGDLGTEAFF. CDR3 sequence (DNA): TGTGCCAGCTCACCGCTCGCAGGGGACTTAGGCACTGAAGCTTTCTTT. The V call is TRBV18, the J call TRBJ1-1, with a possible D match to TRBD1 (6 bases). With 3 bases removed from V and 4 bases from J, the gap between germline ends came to 18 bases. Germline V gene sequence: CDR1 KGHSH, CDR2 LQKENI. This CDR3 spans 16 amino acids.

The sample holds a few counts of this clonotype. The chain carries TRBV29-1 and TRBJ2-3; the match to TRBD2 covers 9 bases. CDR3 size: 14 residues. Per the germline V gene, CDR1 is SQVTM and CDR2 is ANQGSEA. With V trimmed by 5 bases and J by 6 bases, 9 bases remained unmatched. CDR3 amino acids: CSVPESGGWDTQYF. CDR3 DNA sequence: TGCAGCGTTCCCGAGAGCGGGGGGTGGGATACGCAGTATTTT.

This sequence joins TRBV30 and TRBJ1-3; D gene uncertain. Between the trimmed V and J ends, which lost 8 bases and 1 base, there was a span of 9 bases. Germline values: CDR1 GTSNPN, CDR2 SVGIG (reference sequence). The CDR3 runs to 12 residues. CDR3 sequence reads: CAVQESGNTIYF. The CDR3 nucleotides read TGTGCCGTTCAAGAGTCTGGAAACACCATATATTTT.

This clonotype has a count of ten or more. The chain recombines TRBV13 with TRBJ2-4, with 7 nucleotides matching TRBD1. The CDR3 totals 14 residues. The germline CDR1 and CDR2 sequences are PRHDT and FYEKMQ (reference sequence). V lost 4 bases to trimming and J lost 7 bases; unmatched junction nucleotides: 7. CDR3 coding DNA: TGTGCCAGCAGCTCCCAGACAGGGACGAACATTCAGTACTTC. It yields the protein CASSSQTGTNIQYF.

The chain couples TRBV18 to TRBJ2-2; 9 bases line up with TRBD1. The V and J ends lost 7 bases and 3 bases, in that order; junction bases with no gene match: 6. Germline loops: CDR1 KGHSH, CDR2 LQKENI. This CDR3 spans 15 amino acids. For the CDR3, the DNA is TGTGCCAGCTTAACGACAGGGGGTTACACCGGGGAGCTGTTTTTT. Its translation: CASLTTGGYTGELFF. The full variable domain, rest sourced from reference TRBV18 and TRBJ2-2, is NAGVMQNPRHLVRRRGQEARLRCSPMKGHSHVYWYRQLPEEGLKFMVYLQKENIIDESGMPKERFSAEFPKEGPSILRIQQVVRGDSAAYFCASLTTGGYTGELFFGEGSRLTVL.

This clonotype was observed a few times. The chain is built from TRBV27 and TRBJ1-1; D perhaps matches TRBD1 (6 bases). This CDR3 is built from 15 residues. Germline V gene lookup returns CDR1 MNHEY and CDR2 SMNVEV (reference sequence). V lost 5 bases and J lost 5, with 18 bases in between. For the CDR3, the DNA is TGTGCCAGCAGTCCCCGGAGGGGGAGGGGGACTGAAGCTTTCTTT. The encoded protein is CASSPRRGRGTEAFF.

This clonotype was counted ten times or more. V usage is TRBV10-3 and J usage is TRBJ2-3; 10 nucleotides align to TRBD2. CDR1 and CDR2 from the germline V gene are ENHRY and SYGVKD. With 3 bases clipped from V and 2 bases from J, the junction kept 5 bases outside the gene matches. The CDR3 spans 16 residues. CDR3 sequence (DNA): TGTGCCATCAGTGAAGGGACTAGCGCCTCCACAGATACGCAGTATTTT. This translates into CAISEGTSASTDTQYF.

The rearrangement joins TRBV20-1 to TRBJ2-5, with D maybe TRBD2 (5 bases). Germline V gives CDR1 DFQATT, CDR2 SNEGSKA (reference sequence). The CDR3 runs to 14 residues. The V and J ends lost 6 bases and 5 bases respectively, with 19 bases between them. CDR3 coding DNA: TGCAGTGCCATGGGTACCGGGGAGCGGGAGACCCAGTACTTC. The encoded protein is CSAMGTGERETQYF.

V gene TRBV4-2 combines with J gene TRBJ2-1; 10 bases map to TRBD2. V trimming: 4 bases; J trimming: 5 bases; junction bases outside the gene matches: 8. This CDR3 has 16 residues. Per germline, CDR1 LGHNA and CDR2 YNFKEQ. The CDR3 sequence is CASSLTGTSANNEQFF. CDR3 nucleotide sequence: TGTGCCAGCAGCCTCACCGGGACTAGCGCAAACAATGAGCAGTTCTTC.

There are a few counts of this clonotype. The genes are TRBV3-1 and TRBJ1-1, with 8 bases that match TRBD1. This CDR3 comprises 13 residues. V dropped 5 bases and J dropped 10; count of bases not matched to a gene: 9. Germline V gene sequence: CDR1 LGHDT, CDR2 YNNKEL (reference sequence). CDR3 sequence (DNA): TGTGCCAGCAGCGAGAAGACAGGGGTTGCAGCTTTCTTT. Translated, it gives CASSEKTGVAAFF.

The chain employs TRBV2 and TRBJ1-5, with 7 nucleotides matching TRBD1. The CDR3 has 14 amino acids. V lost 5 bases, J lost 6 bases, and 7 bases stayed unmatched. The germline CDR1 and CDR2 sequences are SNHLY and FYNNEI. In DNA, the CDR3 is TGTGCCAGCAGTCCCGACAGGGTTGGTCAGCCCCAGCATTTT. It yields the protein CASSPDRVGQPQHF.

The chain joins TRBV7-2 to TRBJ2-2; 8 bases are shared with TRBD1. Germline V gene sequence: CDR1 SGHTA, CDR2 FQGNSA. This CDR3 contains 14 residues. V lost 7 bases to trimming and J lost 7 bases; unmatched junction nucleotides: 8. CDR3 sequence: CASKIRGQSGELFF. CDR3 coding DNA: TGTGCCAGCAAGATCAGGGGGCAAAGCGGGGAGCTGTTTTTT.

The chain uses TRBV2 and TRBJ2-7, with 8 bases matching TRBD2. Trimming removed 6 bases from V and 6 bases from J; junction bases left unmatched: 10. Germline lookup yields CDR1 SNHLY and CDR2 FYNNEI. The length of the CDR3 is 14 residues. CDR3 amino acids: CASRGSGGLIEQYF. The CDR3 nucleotides read TGTGCCAGCAGGGGCAGCGGGGGCCTTATCGAGCAGTACTTC.

This clonotype was counted between two and nine times. The chain has TRBV20-1 and TRBJ2-5; no firm D call. Looked up from germline, CDR1 is DFQATT and CDR2 is SNEGSKA (reference sequence). V lost 0 bases and J lost 7, with 9 bases in between. The CDR3 extends over 12 amino acids. CDR3 DNA sequence: TGCAGTGCTAGAGAGGGGTTGGGGACCCAGTACTTC. Translated, it gives CSAREGLGTQYF.

This chain joins TRBV5-1 and TRBJ2-5; 7 nucleotides align to TRBD2. The V gene's germline CDR1 is SGHRS and CDR2 YFSETQ. CDR3 length equals 14 residues. Trimming removed 3 bases from V and 5 bases from J; junction bases left unmatched: 7. CDR3: CASSSTGGRETQYF. CDR3 bases: TGCGCCAGCAGCTCGACCGGGGGGAGGGAGACCCAGTACTTC.